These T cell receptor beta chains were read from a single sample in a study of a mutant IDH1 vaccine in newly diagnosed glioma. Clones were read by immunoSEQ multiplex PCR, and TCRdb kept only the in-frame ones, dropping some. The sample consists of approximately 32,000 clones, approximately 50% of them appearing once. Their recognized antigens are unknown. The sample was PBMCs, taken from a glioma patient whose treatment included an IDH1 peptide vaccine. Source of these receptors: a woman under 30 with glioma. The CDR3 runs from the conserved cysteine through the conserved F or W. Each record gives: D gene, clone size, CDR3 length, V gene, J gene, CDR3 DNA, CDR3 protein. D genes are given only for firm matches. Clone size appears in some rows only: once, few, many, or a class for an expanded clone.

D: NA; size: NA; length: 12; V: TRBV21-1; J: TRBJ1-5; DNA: TGTGCCAGCAGGGACAGGCGTTTGGCCCAGCATTTT; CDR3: CASRDRRLAQHF
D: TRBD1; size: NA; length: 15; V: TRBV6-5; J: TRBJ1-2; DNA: TGTGCCAGCAGTTTGGGACAGGGGGTTCCCTATGGCTACACCTTC; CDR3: CASSLGQGVPYGYTF
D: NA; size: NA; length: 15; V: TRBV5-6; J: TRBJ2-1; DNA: TGTGCCAGCAGCCAAAATGGACCAAAAAACAATGAGCAGTTCTTC; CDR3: CASSQNGPKNNEQFF
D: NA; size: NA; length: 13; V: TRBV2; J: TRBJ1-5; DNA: TGTGCCAGCACCTCAGATAGCAATCAGCCCCAGCATTTT; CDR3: CASTSDSNQPQHF
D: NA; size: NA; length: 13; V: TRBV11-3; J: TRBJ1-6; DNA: TGTGCCAGCAGCTTAGGCATTAATTCACCCCTCCACTTT; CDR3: CASSLGINSPLHF
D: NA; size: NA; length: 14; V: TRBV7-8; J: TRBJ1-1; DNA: TGTGCCAGCAGCACGTGGACAACCCCTACTGAAGCTTTCTTT; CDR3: CASSTWTTPTEAFF
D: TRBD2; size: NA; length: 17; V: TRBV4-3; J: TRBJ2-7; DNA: TGCGCCAGCAGCCAAGATTGGGCTAGCGGGAGGACCCGGGAGCAGTACTTC; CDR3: CASSQDWASGRTREQYF
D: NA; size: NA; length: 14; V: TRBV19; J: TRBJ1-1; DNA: TGTGCCAGTAGTCCCGGGACCCCTACCGGGGGGGCTTTCTTT; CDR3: CASSPGTPTGGAFF
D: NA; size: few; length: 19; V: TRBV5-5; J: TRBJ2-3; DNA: TGTGCCAGCAGCATGACCGGAATTTTTAGCGGATCTAGCACAGATACGCAGTATTTT; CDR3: CASSMTGIFSGSSTDTQYF
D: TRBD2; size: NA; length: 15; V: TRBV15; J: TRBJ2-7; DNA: TGTGCCACCAGCAGCCAGCCGGGACTAGCGTACGAGCAGTACTTC; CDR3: CATSSQPGLAYEQYF
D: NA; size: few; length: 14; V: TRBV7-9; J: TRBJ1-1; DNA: TGTGCCAGCAGCCGGGGGGTACCAGACACTGAAGCTTTCTTT; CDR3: CASSRGVPDTEAFF
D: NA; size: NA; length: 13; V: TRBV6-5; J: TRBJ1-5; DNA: TGTGCCAGCAGACGACAAAATGGCCAGCCCCAGCATTTT; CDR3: CASRRQNGQPQHF
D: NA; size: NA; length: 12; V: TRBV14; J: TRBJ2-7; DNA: TGTGCCAGCAGCCACGTGCCCTACGAGCAGTACTTC; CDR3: CASSHVPYEQYF
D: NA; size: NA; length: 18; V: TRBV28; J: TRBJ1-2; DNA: TGCCGTACCTCTGCGTTCCTCAGGACGGACGGGACTAACTATGGCTACACCTTC; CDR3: CRTSAFLRTDGTNYGYTF
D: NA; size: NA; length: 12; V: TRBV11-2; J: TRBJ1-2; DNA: TGTGCCAGCAGCTCAGGGGTGGATGGCTACACCTTC; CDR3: CASSSGVDGYTF
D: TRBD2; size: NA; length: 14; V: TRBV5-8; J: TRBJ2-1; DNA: TGTGCCAGCAGATCGTCCCTAAGCGGGACTGAGCAGTTCTTC; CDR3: CASRSSLSGTEQFF
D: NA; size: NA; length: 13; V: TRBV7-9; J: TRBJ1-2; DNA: TGTGCCAGCAGCCTCCCGCGGGCTTATGGCTACACCTTC; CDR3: CASSLPRAYGYTF
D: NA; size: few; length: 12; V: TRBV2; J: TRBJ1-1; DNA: TGTGCCAGCAGTGAACAGAGGTTTGAAGCTTTCTTT; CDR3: CASSEQRFEAFF
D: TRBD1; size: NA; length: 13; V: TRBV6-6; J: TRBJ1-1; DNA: TGTGCCAGCAGCCCCACAGGGGGAAATGAAGCTTTCTTT; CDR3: CASSPTGGNEAFF
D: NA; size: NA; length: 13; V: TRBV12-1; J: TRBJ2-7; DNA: TGTGCCAGCAGCCCCCCATCGTCCTACGAGCAGTACTTC; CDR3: CASSPPSSYEQYF
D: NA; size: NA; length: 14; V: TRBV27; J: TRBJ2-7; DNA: TGTGCCAGCAGTTTAGACGTCAGGGTGTACGAGCAGTACTTC; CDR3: CASSLDVRVYEQYF
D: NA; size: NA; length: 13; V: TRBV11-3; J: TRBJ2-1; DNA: TGTGCCAGCAGCTGGGACGGGGCCTTCGAGCAGTTCTTC; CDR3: CASSWDGAFEQFF
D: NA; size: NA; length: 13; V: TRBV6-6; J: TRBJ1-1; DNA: TGTGCCAGCACCACGGGGAAGAACACTGAAGCTTTCTTT; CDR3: CASTTGKNTEAFF
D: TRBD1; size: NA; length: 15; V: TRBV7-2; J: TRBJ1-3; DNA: TGTGCCAGCAGCTTAGCTTCAGGGGGTGGAAACACCATATATTTT; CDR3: CASSLASGGGNTIYF
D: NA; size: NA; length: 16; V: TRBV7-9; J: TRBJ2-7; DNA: TGTGCCAGCAGCCCGGGGGTGGGGACGGACCTCTACGAGCAGTACTTC; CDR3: CASSPGVGTDLYEQYF
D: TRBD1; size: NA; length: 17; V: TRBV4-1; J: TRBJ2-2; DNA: TGCGCCAGCAGCCAAGAGGACAGGGCACCGAACACCGGGGAGCTGTTTTTT; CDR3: CASSQEDRAPNTGELFF
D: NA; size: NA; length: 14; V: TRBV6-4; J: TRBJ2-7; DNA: TGTGCCAGCAGTGACTGGAGACAGCCCTACGAGCAGTACTTC; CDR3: CASSDWRQPYEQYF
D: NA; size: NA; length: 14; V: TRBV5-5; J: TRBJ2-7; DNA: TGTGCCAGCAGCTTGACAGGGACATACTACGAGCAGTACTTC; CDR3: CASSLTGTYYEQYF
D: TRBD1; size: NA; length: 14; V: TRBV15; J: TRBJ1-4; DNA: TGTGCCACCAGCAGAGGGACAGGGACTGAAAAACTGTTTTTT; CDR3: CATSRGTGTEKLFF
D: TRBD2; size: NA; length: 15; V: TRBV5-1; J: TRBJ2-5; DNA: TGCGCCAGCAGCAGACCGGGACTAGGCCCAGAGACCCAGTACTTC; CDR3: CASSRPGLGPETQYF
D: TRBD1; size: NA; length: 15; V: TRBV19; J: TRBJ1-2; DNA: TGTGCCAGTAGTATGCTCGGACAGGGGGCCTTTGGCTACACCTTC; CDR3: CASSMLGQGAFGYTF
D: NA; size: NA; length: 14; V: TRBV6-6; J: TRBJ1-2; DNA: TGTGCCAGCAGTTTCCCAGCACAGGGTGATGGCTACACCTTC; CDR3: CASSFPAQGDGYTF
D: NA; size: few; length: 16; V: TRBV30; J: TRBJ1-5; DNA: TGTGCCTGGACCCCCCTAGGCCGGGGAGATTCTCAGCCCCAGCATTTT; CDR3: CAWTPLGRGDSQPQHF
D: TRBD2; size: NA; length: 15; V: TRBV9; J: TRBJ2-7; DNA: TGTGCCAGCAGCGCCACCGGGACTAAGTTGAGCGAGCAGTACTTC; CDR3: CASSATGTKLSEQYF
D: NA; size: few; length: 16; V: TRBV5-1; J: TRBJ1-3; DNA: TGCGCCAGCAGCGGTGGGGATCTGAGCTCTGGAAACACCATATATTTT; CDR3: CASSGGDLSSGNTIYF
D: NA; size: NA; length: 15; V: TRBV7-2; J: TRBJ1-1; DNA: TGTGCCAGCAGGCCCGGGGGCAGGGTTCGCACTGAAGCTTTCTTT; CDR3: CASRPGGRVRTEAFF
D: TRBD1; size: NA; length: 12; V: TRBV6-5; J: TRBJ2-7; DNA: TGTGCTAGCAGCCCGGGACAGGGTAAGCAGTACTTC; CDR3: CASSPGQGKQYF
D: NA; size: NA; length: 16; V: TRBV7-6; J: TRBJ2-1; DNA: TGTGCCAGCAGCTTAGATCGGGATAGCTCCTACAATGAGCAGTTCTTC; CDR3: CASSLDRDSSYNEQFF
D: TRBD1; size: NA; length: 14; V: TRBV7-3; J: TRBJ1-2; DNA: TGTGCCAGCAGCCCAATGGGACAGCCAGGCGGCTACACCTTC; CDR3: CASSPMGQPGGYTF
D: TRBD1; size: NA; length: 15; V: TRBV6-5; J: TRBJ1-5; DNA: TGTGCCAGCAGTTACTCGTCGACAGGGAATCAGCCCCAGCATTTT; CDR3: CASSYSSTGNQPQHF
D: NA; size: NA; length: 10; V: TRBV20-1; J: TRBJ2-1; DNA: TGCAGTGCTAGGGGGGATGAGCAGTTCTTC; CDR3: CSARGDEQFF
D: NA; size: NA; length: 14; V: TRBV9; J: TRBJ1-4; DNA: TGTGCCAGCAGCGACAGGGATTTGGGTGAAAAACTGTTTTTT; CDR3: CASSDRDLGEKLFF
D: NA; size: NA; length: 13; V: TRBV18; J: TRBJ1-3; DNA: TGTGCCAGCTCACCCGAGGGAGTCGGCACCATATATTTT; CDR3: CASSPEGVGTIYF
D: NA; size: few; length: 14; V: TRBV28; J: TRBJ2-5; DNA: TGTGCCAGCTCCGGTTGGGAGGGGGCGGAGACCCAGTACTTC; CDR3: CASSGWEGAETQYF
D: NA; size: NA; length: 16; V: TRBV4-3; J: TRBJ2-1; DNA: TGCGCCAGCAGCCAAGATCGGCGCGGGGTTTACAATGAGCAGTTCTTC; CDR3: CASSQDRRGVYNEQFF
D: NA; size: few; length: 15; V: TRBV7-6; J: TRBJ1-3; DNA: TGTGCCAGCAGCTATGGCCCTAGCTCTGGAAACACCATATATTTT; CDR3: CASSYGPSSGNTIYF
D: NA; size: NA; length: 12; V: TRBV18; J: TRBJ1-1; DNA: TGTGCCAGCTCACCACAAGGATCTGAAGCTTTCTTT; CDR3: CASSPQGSEAFF
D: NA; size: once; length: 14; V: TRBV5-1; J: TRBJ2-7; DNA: TGCGCCAGCAGCCCGGGGACATTCTCCTACGAGCAGTACTTC; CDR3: CASSPGTFSYEQYF
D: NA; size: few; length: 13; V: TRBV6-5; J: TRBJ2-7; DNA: TGTGCCAGCTTCACGGGACCCTCCTACGAGCAGTACTTC; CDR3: CASFTGPSYEQYF
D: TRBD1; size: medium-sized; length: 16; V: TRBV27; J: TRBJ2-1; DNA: TGTGCCAGCAGTTTGTACAGACAGGGCCACCCGAATGAGCAGTTCTTC; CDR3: CASSLYRQGHPNEQFF
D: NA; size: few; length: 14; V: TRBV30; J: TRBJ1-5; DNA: TGTGCCTGGAGTGTGGGCACCTCCAATCAGCCCCAGCATTTT; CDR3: CAWSVGTSNQPQHF
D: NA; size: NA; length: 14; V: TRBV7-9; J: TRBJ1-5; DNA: TGTGCCAGCAGCCCGAATCTCCCGCTTCAGCCCCAGCATTTT; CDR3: CASSPNLPLQPQHF
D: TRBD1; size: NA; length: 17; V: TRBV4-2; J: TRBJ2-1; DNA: TGTGCCAGCAGCCAAGATTTGGGGACAGGGACCTACAATGAGCAGTTCTTC; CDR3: CASSQDLGTGTYNEQFF
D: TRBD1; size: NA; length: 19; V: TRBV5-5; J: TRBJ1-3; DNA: TGTGCCAGCAGCTTGGCGTTTGTACAGGGGCATCAATCTGGAAACACCATATATTTT; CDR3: CASSLAFVQGHQSGNTIYF
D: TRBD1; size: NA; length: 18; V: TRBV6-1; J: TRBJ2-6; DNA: TGTGCCAGCAGTGTAGCGGGACAGGGGATTTCGGGGGCCAACGTCCTGACTTTC; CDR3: CASSVAGQGISGANVLTF
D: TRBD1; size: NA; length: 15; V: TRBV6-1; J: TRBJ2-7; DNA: TGTGCCAGCTTTACCGACAGGGTCCGTGCCTACGAGCAGTACTTC; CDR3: CASFTDRVRAYEQYF
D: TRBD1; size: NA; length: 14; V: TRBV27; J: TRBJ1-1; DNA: TGTGCCAGCAGTTCCGCCGGGACAGGGTCTGAAGCTTTCTTT; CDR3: CASSSAGTGSEAFF
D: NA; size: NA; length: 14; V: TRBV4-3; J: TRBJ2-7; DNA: TGCGCCAGCAGCCAAGAAGGCGGGCGGTACGAGCAGTACTTC; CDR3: CASSQEGGRYEQYF
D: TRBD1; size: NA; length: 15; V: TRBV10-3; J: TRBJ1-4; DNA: TGTGCCATCAGCCGGGACAGGGGGGAAAGTGAAAAACTGTTTTTT; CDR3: CAISRDRGESEKLFF
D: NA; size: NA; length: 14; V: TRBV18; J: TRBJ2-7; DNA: TGTGCCAGCTCAGCAGGACAGCAATCCTACGAGCAGTACTTC; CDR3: CASSAGQQSYEQYF